This is a list of T cell receptor beta chains from one sample in a study of cytomegalovirus exposure and HLA in healthy donors. Libraries were prepared by immunoSEQ multiplex PCR; TCRdb keeps only in-frame clonotypes and omits some of them. Among about 200,000 clones listed, roughly 80% were seen once. The sequenced sample was PBMCs. Receptor source: a man aged 25-40 years in good health and CMV-seronegative. Each CDR3 is given with its conserved first and last residue. A D gene is named only where the DNA matches it firmly. A row's size may be missing; if present it is once, few, many or a size class.

len	d_gene	v_gene	j_gene	abundance	CDR3aa	CDR3nt
17	TRBD2	TRBV4-1	TRBJ2-7	-	CASSQPTSGGAEYEQYF	TGCGCCAGCAGCCAACCCACTAGCGGGGGGGCCGAGTACGAGCAGTACTTC
15	TRBD1	TRBV7-6	TRBJ2-1	-	CASSLAGQGDNEQFF	TGTGCCAGCAGCTTGGCGGGACAGGGGGACAATGAGCAGTTCTTC
16	TRBD1	TRBV13	TRBJ1-2	-	CASSAVRQGANYGYTF	TGTGCCAGCAGCGCCGTAAGACAGGGGGCTAACTATGGCTACACCTTC
14	-	TRBV7-8	TRBJ2-1	once	CASSLGGTYNEQFF	TGTGCCAGCAGCTTAGGCGGGACTTACAATGAGCAGTTCTTC
14	-	TRBV19	TRBJ1-5	-	CASQGQNGNQPQHF	TGTGCCAGCCAAGGACAGAATGGCAATCAGCCCCAGCATTTT
12	-	TRBV5-1	TRBJ2-7	-	CASSLGQAEQYF	TGCGCCAGCAGCTTGGGGCAGGCCGAGCAGTACTTC
15	TRBD2	TRBV4-2	TRBJ2-3	-	CASSQLAGGGDTQYF	TGTGCCAGCAGCCAACTAGCGGGGGGGGGAGATACGCAGTATTTT
14	-	TRBV5-6	TRBJ1-1	-	CASSLRGWGTEAFF	TGTGCCAGCAGCTTGAGGGGTTGGGGCACTGAAGCTTTCTTT
21	-	TRBV27	TRBJ1-4	-	CASSPNPMGQGLSSVRRKLFF	TGTGCCAGCAGTCCCAATCCCATGGGACAAGGGTTGTCCTCTGTAAGACGGAAACTGTTTTTT
18	TRBD1	TRBV23-1	TRBJ2-1	few	CASSQHNNQGALYNEQFF	TGCGCCAGCAGTCAGCATAACAATCAGGGGGCCCTGTACAATGAGCAGTTCTTC
19	TRBD2	TRBV7-9	TRBJ2-5	-	CASSLGRRGGLREQETQYF	TGTGCCAGCAGCTTAGGGAGGCGGGGGGGCCTCCGAGAGCAAGAGACCCAGTACTTC
13	-	TRBV27	TRBJ1-1	-	CASSLAASRVAFF	TGTGCCAGCAGTCTCGCAGCTTCCCGGGTAGCTTTCTTT
15	-	TRBV6-1	TRBJ2-6	few	CASSEPGTGASVLTF	TGTGCCAGCAGTGAACCAGGGACTGGGGCCAGCGTCCTGACTTTC
13	-	TRBV2	TRBJ1-1	few	CASRAGTGTEAFF	TGTGCCAGCAGGGCCGGGACTGGCACTGAAGCTTTCTTT
15	-	TRBV5-1	TRBJ2-5	-	CASSSDGRSQETQYF	TGCGCCAGCAGCTCCGACGGGAGATCCCAAGAGACCCAGTACTTC
13	TRBD1	TRBV6-5	TRBJ2-7	-	CASSISDRVAPYF	TGTGCCAGCAGTATTTCCGACAGGGTGGCACCGTACTTC
12	-	TRBV2	TRBJ1-6	few	CASRPTGMPLHF	TGTGCCAGCAGACCCACCGGTATGCCCCTCCACTTT
13	-	TRBV6-5	TRBJ1-5	-	CASSTQGNQPQHF	TGTGCCAGCAGTACCCAGGGAAATCAGCCCCAGCATTTT
14	-	TRBV6-5	TRBJ2-2	-	CASNWGRNTGELFF	TGTGCCAGCAATTGGGGGCGGAACACCGGGGAGCTGTTTTTT
16	TRBD2	TRBV5-1	TRBJ2-1	-	CASSLPTSGGANEQFF	TGCGCCAGCAGCTTGCCGACTAGCGGGGGGGCCAATGAGCAGTTCTTC
14	TRBD1	TRBV15	TRBJ2-7	-	CATRYRDRPYEQYF	TGTGCCACCAGGTACCGGGACAGGCCCTACGAGCAGTACTTC
14	-	TRBV27	TRBJ1-1	-	CASSLGTGSTEAFF	TGTGCCAGCAGTTTGGGTACAGGGTCCACTGAAGCTTTCTTT
15	TRBD1	TRBV7-2	TRBJ1-2	-	CASSLKKQGFYGYTF	TGTGCCAGCAGCCTAAAAAAACAGGGGTTCTATGGCTACACCTTC
14	-	TRBV27	TRBJ1-5	-	CASSLTGSHQPQHF	TGTGCCAGCAGTTTAACAGGCAGCCATCAGCCCCAGCATTTT
12	-	TRBV29-1	TRBJ1-4	-	CSVGQLREKLFF	TGCAGCGTGGGACAACTACGAGAAAAACTGTTTTTT
15	-	TRBV5-4	TRBJ2-3	-	CASSQGGWRADTQYF	TGTGCCAGCAGCCAGGGCGGCTGGAGGGCAGATACGCAGTATTTT
18	TRBD1	TRBV7-2	TRBJ1-2	-	CASSPRITRTGYNYGYTF	TGTGCCAGCAGCCCGCGCATCACCAGGACAGGATATAACTATGGCTACACCTTC
15	TRBD2	TRBV4-3	TRBJ2-7	-	CASSQGLAASYEQYF	TGCGCCAGCAGCCAAGGACTAGCGGCGTCCTACGAGCAGTACTTC
14	-	TRBV4-2	TRBJ2-1	-	CASSTSGGGNEQFF	TGTGCCAGCAGCACCTCAGGGGGAGGCAATGAGCAGTTCTTC
15	TRBD2	TRBV4-1	TRBJ2-7	-	CASSQAGTSSYEQYF	TGCGCCAGCAGCCAAGCCGGGACTAGCTCCTACGAGCAGTACTTC
12	-	TRBV28	TRBJ2-5	-	CASSFEGEEQYF	TGTGCCAGCAGTTTCGAAGGGGAAGAGCAGTACTTC
15	-	TRBV7-5	TRBJ2-7	-	CARSLQGVRTYEQYF	TGTGCCAGAAGCCTACAGGGGGTACGGACCTACGAGCAGTACTTC
14	TRBD2	TRBV6-6	TRBJ2-7	once	CASTRLAGGREQYF	TGTGCCAGCACCCGCCTAGCGGGGGGCAGGGAGCAGTACTTC
17	-	TRBV4-3	TRBJ2-3	-	CASSQGRAVAATDTQYF	TGCGCCAGCAGCCAAGGGAGGGCCGTGGCTGCCACAGATACGCAGTATTTT
14	-	TRBV27	TRBJ2-7	-	CASIPARGRYEQYF	TGTGCCAGCATCCCCGCCAGGGGAAGGTACGAGCAGTACTTC
15	TRBD2	TRBV10-3	TRBJ2-1	few	CAISETSGPSNEQFF	TGTGCCATCAGTGAAACTAGCGGACCCTCCAATGAGCAGTTCTTC
14	-	TRBV7-8	TRBJ2-7	once	CASSFGASSYEQYF	TGTGCCAGCAGCTTCGGTGCCTCCTCCTACGAGCAGTACTTC
14	-	TRBV5-4	TRBJ2-7	-	CASSQEGPTYEQYF	TGTGCCAGCAGTCAGGAGGGCCCCACCTACGAGCAGTACTTC
15	TRBD1	TRBV28	TRBJ2-1	few	CASSLGDREIDEQFF	TGTGCCAGCAGTCTGGGGGACAGGGAAATTGATGAGCAGTTCTTC
12	-	TRBV6-1	TRBJ2-3	-	CASSNRFRTQYF	TGTGCCAGCTCGAACAGGTTCCGGACGCAGTATTTT
13	-	TRBV18	TRBJ2-5	-	CASSLGQKETQYF	TGTGCCAGCTCACTAGGACAGAAGGAGACCCAGTACTTC
15	TRBD1	TRBV28	TRBJ2-4	few	CASSPQPTGNGVQYF	TGTGCCAGCAGTCCACAACCGACAGGGAACGGCGTTCAGTACTTC
14	-	TRBV7-6	TRBJ2-7	few	CASSYPGQRAEQYF	TGTGCCAGCAGCTATCCGGGACAAAGAGCAGAGCAGTACTTC
15	-	TRBV7-6	TRBJ1-4	-	CASSLARGTNEKLFF	TGTGCCAGCAGCTTAGCGAGAGGCACTAATGAAAAACTGTTTTTT
15	TRBD2	TRBV9	TRBJ2-3	once	CASSVAGGDTDTQYF	TGTGCCAGCAGCGTAGCGGGGGGGGACACAGATACGCAGTATTTT
15	-	TRBV5-1	TRBJ1-2	-	CASSLGQGFGVGYTF	TGCGCCAGCAGCTTGGGTCAGGGGTTCGGGGTTGGCTACACCTTC
13	-	TRBV5-4	TRBJ2-5	few	CASSLGTLGEQYF	TGTGCCAGCAGCTTGGGAACCTTGGGAGAGCAGTACTTC
14	TRBD1	TRBV6-6	TRBJ2-2	-	CASTRTGGTGELFF	TGTGCCAGCACCCGAACAGGGGGCACCGGGGAGCTGTTTTTT
16	TRBD1	TRBV9	TRBJ1-3	-	CASSVGDRGLRNTIYF	TGTGCCAGCAGCGTAGGGGACAGGGGATTACGAAACACCATATATTTT
12	-	TRBV5-5	TRBJ2-3	few	CASRTPGDTQYF	TGTGCCAGCAGGACCCCAGGGGATACGCAGTATTTT
13	TRBD1	TRBV4-3	TRBJ1-1	-	CASSQATGTGAFF	TGCGCCAGCAGCCAGGCTACAGGGACAGGAGCTTTCTTT
13	-	TRBV5-1	TRBJ1-1	-	CASSPGSGTEAFF	TGCGCCAGCAGCCCCGGGTCCGGGACTGAAGCTTTCTTT
14	-	TRBV6-5	TRBJ2-2	-	CASSYSRGTGELFF	TGTGCCAGCAGTTACTCGAGAGGGACCGGGGAGCTGTTTTTT
14	-	TRBV5-4	TRBJ2-2	-	CASSQDRNTGELFF	TGTGCCAGCAGTCAGGACAGGAACACCGGGGAGCTGTTTTTT
13	-	TRBV7-9	TRBJ1-2	-	CASSPGEAYGYTF	TGTGCCAGCAGCCCCGGGGAGGCCTATGGCTACACCTTC